This T cell receptor (beta chain) is drawn from a study of early T cells in non-severe SARS-CoV-2 infection. On the study more broadly: The chains were unpaired, and the sequenced material was bulk RNA from unsorted whole blood.

Per germline, CDR1 LGHNA and CDR2 YSLEER. V was shortened by 5 bases and J by 4 bases, with 17 bases between the two germline ends. The CDR3 consists of 15 residues. From the 5' RACE reads, TCRdb called clonotypes with MiXCR, one entry per CDR3 protein. The profile shows 68,000 or so distinct CDR3 sequences, about a tenth of them singletons. The sequencing sample was made of whole blood. The chain links TRBV4-3 to TRBJ1-2, with no clear D. The origin of this receptor is an adult who was a healthcare worker with PCR-confirmed SARS-CoV-2 infection or an uninfected control (not recorded which). CDR3 sequence: CASSELKGVGYGYTF. Here the CDR3 DNA reads TGCGCCAGCAGCGAGCTTAAGGGAGTTGGCTATGGCTACACCTTC.